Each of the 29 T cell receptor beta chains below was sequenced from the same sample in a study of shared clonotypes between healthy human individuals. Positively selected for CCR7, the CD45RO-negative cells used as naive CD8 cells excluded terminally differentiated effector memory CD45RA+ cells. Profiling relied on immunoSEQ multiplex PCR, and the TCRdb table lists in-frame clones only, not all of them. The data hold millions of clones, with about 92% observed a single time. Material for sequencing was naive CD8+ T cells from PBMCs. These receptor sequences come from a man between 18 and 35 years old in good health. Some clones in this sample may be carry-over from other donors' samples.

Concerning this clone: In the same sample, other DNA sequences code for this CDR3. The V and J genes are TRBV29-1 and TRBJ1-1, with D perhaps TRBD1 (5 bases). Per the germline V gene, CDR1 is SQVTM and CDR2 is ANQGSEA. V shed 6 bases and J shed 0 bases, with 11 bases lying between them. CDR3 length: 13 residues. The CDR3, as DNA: TGCAGCGTGGGGGGTTTCATGAACACTGAAGCTTTCTTT. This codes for CSVGGFMNTEAFF.

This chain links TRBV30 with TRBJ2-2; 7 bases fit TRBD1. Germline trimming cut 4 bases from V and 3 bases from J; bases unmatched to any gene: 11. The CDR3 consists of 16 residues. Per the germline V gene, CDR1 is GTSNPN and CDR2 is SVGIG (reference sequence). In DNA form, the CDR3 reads TGTGCCTGGAACATCCCCGGGACAGAAGACACCGGGGAGCTGTTTTTT. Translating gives CAWNIPGTEDTGELFF. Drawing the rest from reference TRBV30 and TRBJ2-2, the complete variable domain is SQTIHQWPATLVQPVGSPLSLECTVEGTSNPNLYWYRQAAGRGLQLLFYSVGIGQISSEVPQNLSASRPQDRQFILSSKKLLLSDSGFYLCAWNIPGTEDTGELFFGEGSRLTVL.

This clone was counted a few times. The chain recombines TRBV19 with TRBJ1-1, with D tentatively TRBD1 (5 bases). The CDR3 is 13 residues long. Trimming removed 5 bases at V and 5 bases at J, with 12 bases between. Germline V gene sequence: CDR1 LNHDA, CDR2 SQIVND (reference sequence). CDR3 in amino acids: CASSLGVRTEAFF. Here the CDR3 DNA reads TGTGCCAGTAGTCTGGGGGTGCGGACTGAAGCTTTCTTT.

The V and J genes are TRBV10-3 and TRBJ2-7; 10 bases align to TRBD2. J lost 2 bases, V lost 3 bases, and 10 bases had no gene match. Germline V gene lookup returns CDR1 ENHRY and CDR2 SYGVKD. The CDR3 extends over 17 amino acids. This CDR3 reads CAISDNTSGEGTYEQYF. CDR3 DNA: TGTGCCATCAGTGATAACACTAGCGGGGAAGGGACCTACGAGCAGTACTTC.

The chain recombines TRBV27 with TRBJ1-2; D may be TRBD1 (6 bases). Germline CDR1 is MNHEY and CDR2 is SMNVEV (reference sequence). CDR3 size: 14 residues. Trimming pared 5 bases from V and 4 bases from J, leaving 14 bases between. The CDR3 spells CASSPGGGGYGYTF. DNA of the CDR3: TGTGCCAGCAGTCCGGGGGGCGGAGGCTATGGCTACACCTTC.

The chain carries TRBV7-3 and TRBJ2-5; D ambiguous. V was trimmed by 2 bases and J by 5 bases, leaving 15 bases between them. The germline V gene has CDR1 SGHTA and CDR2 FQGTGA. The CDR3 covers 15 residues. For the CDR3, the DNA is TGTGCCAGCAGCTTAGGGAAAAGTATGTTTGAGACCCAGTACTTC. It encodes CASSLGKSMFETQYF.

CDR3 protein: CSALGIYEQYF. DNA of the CDR3: TGCAGCGCCCTTGGCATTTACGAGCAGTACTTC. This chain links TRBV29-1 with TRBJ2-7; D gene unclear. The CDR3 contains 11 residues. With 7 bases removed from V and 4 bases from J, the gap between germline ends came to 11 bases. CDR1 and CDR2 from the germline V gene are SQVTM and ANQGSEA.

The CDR3 DNA is TGTGCCAGTAGTATGGCAGGGGCTAATGAAAAACTGTTTTTT. Its protein is CASSMAGANEKLFF. The chain couples TRBV19 to TRBJ1-4; a possible D gene is TRBD1 (6 bases). V lost 3 bases to trimming and J lost 3 bases, with 8 bases between them. Germline CDR1 is LNHDA and CDR2 is SQIVND (reference sequence). The CDR3 runs to 14 residues.

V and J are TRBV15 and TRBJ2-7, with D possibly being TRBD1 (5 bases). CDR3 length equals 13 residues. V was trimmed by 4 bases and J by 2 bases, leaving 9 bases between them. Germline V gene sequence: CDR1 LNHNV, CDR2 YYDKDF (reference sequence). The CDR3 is CATSTMTAYEQYF. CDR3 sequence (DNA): TGTGCCACCAGCACAATGACAGCCTACGAGCAGTACTTC. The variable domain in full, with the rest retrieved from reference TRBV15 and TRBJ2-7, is DAMVIQNPRYQVTQFGKPVTLSCSQTLNHNVMYWYQQKSSQAPKLLFHYYDKDFNNEADTPDNFQSRRPNTSFCFLDIRSPGLGDTAMYLCATSTMTAYEQYFGPGTRLTVT.

CDR3 sequence reads: CASAGGLSTNEKLFF. CDR3 nucleotide sequence: TGTGCCTCCGCCGGGGGGCTATCCACTAATGAAAAACTGTTTTTT. This rearrangement joins TRBV30 to TRBJ1-4, with TRBD1 as a possible D gene (6 bases). Looked up from germline, CDR1 is GTSNPN and CDR2 is SVGIG (reference sequence). There are 15 residues in the CDR3. V was shortened by 7 bases and J by 2 bases, with 17 bases between the two germline ends.

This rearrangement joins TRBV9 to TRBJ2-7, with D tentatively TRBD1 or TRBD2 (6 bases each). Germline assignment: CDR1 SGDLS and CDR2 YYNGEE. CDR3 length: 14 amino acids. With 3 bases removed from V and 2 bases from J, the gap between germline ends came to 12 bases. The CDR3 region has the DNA TGTGCCAGCAGCGGTCCGGGGGCCACCTACGAGCAGTACTTC. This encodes CASSGPGATYEQYF.

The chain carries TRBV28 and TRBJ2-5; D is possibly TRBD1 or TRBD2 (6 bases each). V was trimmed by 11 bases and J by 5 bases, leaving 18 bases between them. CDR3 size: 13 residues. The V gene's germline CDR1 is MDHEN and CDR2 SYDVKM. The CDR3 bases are TGTGCCGCCTCGGGGGCGAGCGGGGAGACCCAGTACTTC. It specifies CAASGASGETQYF.

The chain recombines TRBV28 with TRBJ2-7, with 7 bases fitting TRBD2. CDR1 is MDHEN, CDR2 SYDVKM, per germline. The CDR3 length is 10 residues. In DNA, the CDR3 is TGTGCGACGGGGGAGGGGGAGCAGTACTTC. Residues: CATGEGEQYF.

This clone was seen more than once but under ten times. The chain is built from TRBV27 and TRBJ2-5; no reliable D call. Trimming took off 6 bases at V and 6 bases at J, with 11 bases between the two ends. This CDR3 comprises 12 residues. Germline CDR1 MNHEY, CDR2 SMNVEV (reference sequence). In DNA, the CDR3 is TGTGCCAGCAGCAACATGAGAAAGACCCAGTACTTC. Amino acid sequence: CASSNMRKTQYF.

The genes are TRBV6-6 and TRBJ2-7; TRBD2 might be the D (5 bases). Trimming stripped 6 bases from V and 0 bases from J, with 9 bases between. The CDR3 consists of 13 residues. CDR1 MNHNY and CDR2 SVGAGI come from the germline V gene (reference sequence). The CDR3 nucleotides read TGTGCCAGCAGGCCCGGGGACTCCTACGAGCAGTACTTC. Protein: CASRPGDSYEQYF.

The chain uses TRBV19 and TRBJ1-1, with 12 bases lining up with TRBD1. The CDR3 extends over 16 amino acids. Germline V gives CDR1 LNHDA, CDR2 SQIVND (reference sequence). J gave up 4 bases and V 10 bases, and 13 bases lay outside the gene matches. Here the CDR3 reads CATLGGTGGITTEAFF. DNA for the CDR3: TGTGCCACCCTTGGAGGGACAGGGGGCATTACCACTGAAGCTTTCTTT.

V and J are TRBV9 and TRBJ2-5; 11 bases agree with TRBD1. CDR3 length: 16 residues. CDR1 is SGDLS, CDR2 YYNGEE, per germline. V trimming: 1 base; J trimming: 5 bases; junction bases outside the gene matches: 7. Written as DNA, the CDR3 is TGTGCCAGCAGCGTATCTGGACAGGGGGCAGGGGAGACCCAGTACTTC. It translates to CASSVSGQGAGETQYF.

Here the CDR3 DNA reads TGTGCCAGTAGTCTTTCCTACGGGACTCTGTCCTACGAGCAGTACTTC. It codes for CASSLSYGTLSYEQYF. The gene calls are TRBV19 and TRBJ2-7; weak D call: TRBD2 (6 bases). The CDR3 totals 16 residues. Germline loops: CDR1 LNHDA, CDR2 SQIVND (reference sequence). Deletions cut 5 bases from V and 1 base from J, with 18 bases between.

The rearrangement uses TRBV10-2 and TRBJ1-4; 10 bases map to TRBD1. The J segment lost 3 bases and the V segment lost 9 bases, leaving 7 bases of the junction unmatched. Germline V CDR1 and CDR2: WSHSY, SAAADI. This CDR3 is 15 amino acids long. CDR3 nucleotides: TGCGCCAGTCGAGACAGGGGGCTTGCTAATGAAAAACTGTTTTTT. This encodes CASRDRGLANEKLFF.

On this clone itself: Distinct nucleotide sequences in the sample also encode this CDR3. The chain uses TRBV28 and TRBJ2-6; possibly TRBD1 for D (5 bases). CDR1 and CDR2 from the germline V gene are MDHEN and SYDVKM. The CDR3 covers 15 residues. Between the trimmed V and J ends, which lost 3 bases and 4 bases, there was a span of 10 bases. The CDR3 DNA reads TGTGCCAGCAGTTTGTTAGGGGCCGGGGCCAACGTCCTGACTTTC. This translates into CASSLLGAGANVLTF. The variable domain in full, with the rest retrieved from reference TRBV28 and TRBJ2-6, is DVKVTQSSRYLVKRTGEKVFLECVQDMDHENMFWYRQDPGLGLRLIYFSYDVKMKEKGDIPEGYSVSREKKERFSLILESASTNQTSMYLCASSLLGAGANVLTFGAGSRLTVL.

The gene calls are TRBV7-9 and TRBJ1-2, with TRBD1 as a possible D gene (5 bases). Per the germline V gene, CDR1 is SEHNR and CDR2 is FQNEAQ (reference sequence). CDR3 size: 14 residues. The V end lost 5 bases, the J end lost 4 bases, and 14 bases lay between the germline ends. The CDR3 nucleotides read TGTGCCAGCAGCCCCCCGGGACGAATCTATGGCTACACCTTC. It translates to CASSPPGRIYGYTF.

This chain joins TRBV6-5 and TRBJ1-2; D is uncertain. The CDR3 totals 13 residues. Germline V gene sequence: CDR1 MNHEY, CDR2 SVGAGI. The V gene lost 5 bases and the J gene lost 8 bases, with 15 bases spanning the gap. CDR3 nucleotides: TGTGCCAGCAGTCGGTACCAATCGAGGGGCTACACCTTC. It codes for CASSRYQSRGYTF.

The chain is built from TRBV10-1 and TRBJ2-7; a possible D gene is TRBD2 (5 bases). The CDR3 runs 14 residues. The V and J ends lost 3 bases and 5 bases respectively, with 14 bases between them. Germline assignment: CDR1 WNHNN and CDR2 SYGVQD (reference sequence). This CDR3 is CASSDGRLGDEQYF. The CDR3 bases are TGCGCCAGCAGTGACGGACGGTTGGGAGACGAGCAGTACTTC.

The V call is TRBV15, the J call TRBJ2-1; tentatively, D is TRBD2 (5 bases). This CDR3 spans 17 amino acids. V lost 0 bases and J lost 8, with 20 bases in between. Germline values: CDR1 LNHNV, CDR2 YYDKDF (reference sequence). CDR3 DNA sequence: TGTGCCACCAGCAGAGATAGCGTGGCACTAGTCATCGATGAGCAGTTCTTC. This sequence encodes CATSRDSVALVIDEQFF.

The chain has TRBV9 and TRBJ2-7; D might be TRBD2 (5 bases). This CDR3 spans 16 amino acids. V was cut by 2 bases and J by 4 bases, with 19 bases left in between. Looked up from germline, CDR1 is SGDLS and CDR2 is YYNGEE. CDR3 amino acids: CASSVGEDLPIYEQYF. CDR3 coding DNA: TGTGCCAGCAGCGTTGGAGAGGACTTACCTATTTACGAGCAGTACTTC.

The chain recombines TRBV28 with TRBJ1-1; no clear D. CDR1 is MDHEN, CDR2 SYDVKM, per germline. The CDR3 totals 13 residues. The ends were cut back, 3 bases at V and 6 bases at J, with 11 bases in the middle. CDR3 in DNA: TGTGCCAGCAGTTTTCGGTGGGGAGCTGAAGCTTTCTTT. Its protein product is CASSFRWGAEAFF.

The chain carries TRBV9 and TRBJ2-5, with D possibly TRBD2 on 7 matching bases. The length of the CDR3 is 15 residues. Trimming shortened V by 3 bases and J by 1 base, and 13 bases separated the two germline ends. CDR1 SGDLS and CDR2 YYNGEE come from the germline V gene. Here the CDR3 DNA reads TGTGCCAGCAGCGGAGGAGGGGGGGTCCAAGAGACCCAGTACTTC. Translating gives CASSGGGGVQETQYF.

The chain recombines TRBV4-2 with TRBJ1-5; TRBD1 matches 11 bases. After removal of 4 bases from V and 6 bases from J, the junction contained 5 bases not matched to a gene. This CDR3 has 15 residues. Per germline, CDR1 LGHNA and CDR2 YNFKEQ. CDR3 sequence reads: CASSLGTGGGQPQHF. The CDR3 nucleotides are TGTGCCAGCAGCCTCGGGACAGGGGGTGGTCAGCCCCAGCATTTT.

CDR3 in amino acids: CASRHSAPYNEQFF. The CDR3 bases are TGTGCCAGCAGGCATAGCGCCCCCTACAATGAGCAGTTCTTC. The V and J genes are TRBV2 and TRBJ2-1; possible D gene TRBD2, 5 bases. The length of the CDR3 is 14 residues. Germline assignment: CDR1 SNHLY and CDR2 FYNNEI. Trimming stripped 6 bases from V and 2 bases from J, with 11 bases between.